The present entry profiles one T cell receptor beta chain with its context. The record originates from a study of graft-versus-host responses after intestinal transplantation. As to time point: postoperative day 105 after intestinal transplantation (dayNNNN = postoperative day). Processing of graft tissue released intraepithelial and lamina propria lymphocytes. The data were produced by immunoSEQ multiplex PCR, yet TCRdb's version contains in-frame clones alone and is incomplete. In the table there are about 4,000 clones, roughly 71% of which are singletons. The receptor was derived from a human patient who received an intestinal transplant, so some T cells may come from the graft donor. Sample: ileum tissue, taken 105 days after intestinal transplantation.

For the CDR3, the DNA is TGCAGCGTCGCCGGGACAGGGGGAGCGGGAGCCCACGAGCAGTACTTC. It is translated as CSVAGTGGAGAHEQYF. The V call is TRBV29-1, the J call TRBJ2-7; TRBD1 aligns across 11 bases. The V segment lost 6 bases and the J segment 5 bases; nucleotides outside the gene matches: 15. The V gene's germline CDR1 is SQVTM and CDR2 ANQGSEA. This CDR3 is 16 amino acids long.